The 31 T cell receptor beta chains given below trace back to one sample, sequenced in a study of OX40 agonist ivuxolimab in advanced cancers. Data came from immunoSEQ multiplex PCR; TCRdb stores just in-frame clones and leaves some out. The data show about 77,000 clones, with just under 90% seen just once and less than 3% held by the top ten. Specimen: CD4+ or CD8+ T cells sorted from blood, collected in a trial of the OX40 agonist ivuxolimab. The receptors here all came from an adult with an advanced solid tumor such as melanoma, head and neck, liver or kidney cancer.

V is TRBV5-8 and J is TRBJ1-1, with 7 bases identical to TRBD1. CDR1 and CDR2 (germline): SGHTS, YDEGEE. V lost 5 bases and J lost 3; bases outside the gene matches: 7. This CDR3 has 14 residues. CDR3 loop: CASRRQGRYTEAFF. Here the CDR3 DNA reads TGTGCCAGCAGGCGACAGGGTCGGTACACTGAAGCTTTCTTT.

The chain recombines TRBV18 with TRBJ2-1; D is unresolved. The length of the CDR3 is 15 residues. V lost 6 bases and J 1 base, leaving 13 bases between the germline ends. Germline-derived CDR1 and CDR2 are KGHSH and LQKENI. CDR3: CASSPTGRSYNEQFF. CDR3 sequence (DNA): TGTGCCAGCTCCCCGACGGGCCGATCCTACAATGAGCAGTTCTTC.

This clone has just a few counts. The chain combines TRBV5-1 with TRBJ1-1; 9 nucleotides match TRBD1. CDR3 size: 15 residues. Germline V gene sequence: CDR1 SGHRS, CDR2 YFSETQ. V shed 4 bases, J shed 5 bases, and the junction held 9 bases outside the gene matches. The CDR3 DNA follows: TGCGCCAGCAGCCCGTGGACAGGGGCCGAAACTGAAGCTTTCTTT. It specifies CASSPWTGAETEAFF.

The gene calls are TRBV5-1 and TRBJ1-4; 7 bases agree with TRBD1. Losses at the gene ends were 3 bases for V and 5 bases for J; bases not matched to a gene: 7. This CDR3 is built from 15 residues. Germline lookup yields CDR1 SGHRS and CDR2 YFSETQ. The CDR3, as DNA: TGCGCCAGCAGCTGGGGACAGAGTGGGAATGAAAAACTGTTTTTT. Its protein is CASSWGQSGNEKLFF.

The V gene is TRBV5-1, the J gene TRBJ2-5, with D possibly being TRBD1 or TRBD2 (5 bases each). The CDR3 runs to 13 residues. Germline V gene lookup returns CDR1 SGHRS and CDR2 YFSETQ. V was clipped by 5 bases and J by 4 bases, with 12 bases between them. In DNA form, the CDR3 reads TGCGCCAGCAGGACGGGGCCAAGAGAGACCCAGTACTTC. Amino acids: CASRTGPRETQYF.

The chain is built from TRBV2 and TRBJ2-7, with D maybe TRBD2 (6 bases). V lost 2 bases to trimming and J lost 5 bases, with 10 bases between them. Per the germline V gene, CDR1 is SNHLY and CDR2 is FYNNEI. CDR3 length: 13 residues. Here the CDR3 reads CASSELEGHEQYF. In DNA, the CDR3 is TGTGCCAGCAGTGAATTGGAGGGCCACGAGCAGTACTTC.

This clone was seen a handful of times. J is TRBJ1-2 and V is TRBV10-3, with D unclear. Trimming left V 2 bases short and J 2 bases short, with 3 bases between. This CDR3 comprises 12 residues. Germline CDR1 reads ENHRY; CDR2 reads SYGVKD. This chain's CDR3 is CAISEGNYGYTF. Here the CDR3 DNA reads TGTGCCATCAGTGAGGGGAACTATGGCTACACCTTC.

The chain employs TRBV4-1 and TRBJ2-3; D gene ambiguous. The germline gives CDR1 MGHRA, CDR2 YSYEKL. CDR3 length: 15 residues. Trimming pared 5 bases from V and 4 bases from J, leaving 16 bases between. The CDR3 DNA sequence: TGCGCCAGCAGCTTCCCAACGGGCAGCGCAGATACGCAGTATTTT. This gives the protein CASSFPTGSADTQYF.

The chain is built from TRBV19 and TRBJ1-2; 7 bases agree with TRBD1. This CDR3 has 14 residues. CDR1 is LNHDA and CDR2 is SQIVND in the germline V gene (reference sequence). V was pared by 5 bases and J by 8 bases, with 11 bases of the junction left unmatched. CDR3 region: CASSVRQGLKGYTF. For the CDR3, the DNA is TGTGCCAGTAGTGTCCGACAGGGATTGAAGGGCTACACCTTC.

The V gene is TRBV5-1, the J gene TRBJ2-3, with D possibly called TRBD1 or TRBD2 (6 bases each). Trimming pared 0 bases from V and 1 base from J, leaving 15 bases between. CDR1 is SGHRS and CDR2 is YFSETQ in the germline V gene. The CDR3 extends over 17 amino acids. The CDR3 sequence: CASSLAWGAAGTDTQYF. The CDR3 DNA sequence: TGCGCCAGCAGCTTGGCTTGGGGGGCGGCGGGCACAGATACGCAGTATTTT.

The genes are TRBV6-5 and TRBJ1-1, with D possibly TRBD1 on 6 matching bases. Trimming left V 0 bases short and J 3 bases short, with 14 bases between. CDR3 length equals 16 residues. Germline V gene data show CDR1 as MNHEY and CDR2 as SVGAGI. CDR3 in DNA: TGTGCCAGCAGTTACTCACAGGGAGGTTCAGACACTGAAGCTTTCTTT. This sequence encodes CASSYSQGGSDTEAFF.

This clone was found once. DNA of the CDR3: TGTGCCAGCAGCTTAAGAATGGGGGGACACTACGAGCAGTACTTC. Translated: CASSLRMGGHYEQYF. This chain connects TRBV11-2 to TRBJ2-7, with D possibly called TRBD1 or TRBD2 (6 bases each). V dropped 2 bases and J dropped 3 bases, with 14 bases sitting between them. The CDR3 runs to 15 residues. Germline loops: CDR1 SGHAT, CDR2 FQNNGV.

CDR3 residues: CASSERRLAGVTGELFF. As DNA, the CDR3 is TGTGCCAGCAGCGAACGTAGGCTAGCGGGGGTAACCGGGGAGCTGTTTTTT. The V and J genes are TRBV2 and TRBJ2-2; TRBD2 agrees at 10 bases. The CDR3 has 17 residues. Unmatched junction bases numbered 12, after V lost 6 bases and J lost 5 bases. Germline CDR1 and CDR2: SNHLY and FYNNEI.

The rearrangement links TRBV11-2 to TRBJ2-1, with 8 positions matching TRBD1. J gave up 6 bases and V 5 bases, and 12 bases lay outside the gene matches. Germline CDR1 is SGHAT and CDR2 is FQNNGV. This CDR3 has 16 amino acids. The CDR3 spells CASSPPLLGQGNEQFF. The CDR3 DNA follows: TGTGCCAGCAGCCCACCTCTCCTTGGACAGGGCAATGAGCAGTTCTTC. Complete variable domain (other parts from reference TRBV11-2 and TRBJ2-1): EAGVAQSPRYKIIEKRQSVAFWCNPISGHATLYWYQQILGQGPKLLIQFQNNGVVDDSQLPKDRFSAERLKGVDSTLKIQPAKLEDSAVYLCASSPPLLGQGNEQFFGPGTRLTVL.

The rearrangement uses TRBV27 and TRBJ2-7; TRBD2 aligns across 10 bases. Germline loops: CDR1 MNHEY, CDR2 SMNVEV (reference sequence). After removal of 1 base from V and 7 bases from J, the junction contained 7 bases not matched to a gene. The CDR3 contains 15 residues. CDR3 nucleotide sequence: TGTGCCAGCAGTTTATACCTAGCGGGAGTACATGAGCAGTACTTC. This codes for CASSLYLAGVHEQYF.

Here the CDR3 reads CASSTRGLLGNTIYF. The CDR3 bases are TGTGCCAGCAGCACCAGGGGTTTACTCGGAAACACCATATATTTT. V usage is TRBV9 and J usage is TRBJ1-3; D perhaps matches TRBD1 (6 bases). Germline CDR1 is SGDLS and CDR2 is YYNGEE. Trimming took 4 bases from V and 4 from J, leaving 15 bases between them. The CDR3 is 15 residues long.

The V gene is TRBV30, the J gene TRBJ1-2, with D perhaps matching TRBD1 (6 bases). The CDR3 is made up of 14 amino acids. Germline V gene lookup returns CDR1 GTSNPN and CDR2 SVGIG (reference sequence). V was trimmed by 3 bases and J by 8 bases, leaving 19 bases between them. The CDR3 DNA reads TGTGCCTGGAGAGGGGGGGCAACCTCGGGCGGCTACACCTTC. It codes for CAWRGGATSGGYTF.

V gene TRBV19 combines with J gene TRBJ1-5; tentative D call: TRBD1 (6 bases). Trimming pared 7 bases from V and 2 bases from J, leaving 15 bases between. Germline CDR1 and CDR2: LNHDA and SQIVND (reference sequence). The CDR3 is 15 residues long. The CDR3 nucleotides are TGTGCCAGTATGACAGGTATACGTGGCAATCAGCCCCAGCATTTT. The encoded protein is CASMTGIRGNQPQHF.

The V call is TRBV11-2, the J call TRBJ2-5; TRBD2 is a possible D gene (5 bases). V gave up 5 bases and J gave up 1 base, with 8 bases separating them. CDR3 size: 13 residues. The germline gives CDR1 SGHAT, CDR2 FQNNGV. CDR3 protein: CASSTSGQETQYF. In DNA form, the CDR3 reads TGTGCCAGCAGCACGAGCGGCCAAGAGACCCAGTACTTC.

The chain uses TRBV4-1 and TRBJ2-1, with TRBD2 matching over 8 bases. This CDR3 spans 18 amino acids. Looked up from germline, CDR1 is MGHRA and CDR2 is YSYEKL. Trimming cost V 1 base and J 2 bases; bases outside gene matches: 10. The CDR3 nucleotides read TGCGCCAGCAGCCAAGGGCTAGCCCGGGGGGGGACCTACAATGAGCAGTTCTTC. This encodes CASSQGLARGGTYNEQFF.

This sequence joins TRBV5-4 and TRBJ1-3; D not resolved. Deletions cut 0 bases from V and 0 bases from J, with 16 bases between. There are 18 residues in the CDR3. CDR1 and CDR2 (germline): SGHNT, YYREEE (reference sequence). CDR3 sequence reads: CASSLGGPNPLSGNTIYF. CDR3 coding DNA: TGTGCCAGCAGCTTGGGCGGGCCGAATCCCCTCTCTGGAAACACCATATATTTT. Together with reference TRBV5-4 and TRBJ1-3, the CDR3 gives the full variable domain: ETGVTQSPTHLIKTRGQQVTLRCSSQSGHNTVSWYQQALGQGPQFIFQYYREEENGRGNFPPRFSGLQFPNYSSELNVNALELDDSALYLCASSLGGPNPLSGNTIYFGEGSWLTVV.

V usage is TRBV7-2 and J usage is TRBJ2-3; D ambiguous. CDR1 SGHTA and CDR2 FQGNSA come from the germline V gene. The CDR3 has 15 residues. Trimming stripped 0 bases from V and 0 bases from J, with 7 bases between. This CDR3 reads CASSLAVVSTDTQYF. For the CDR3, the DNA is TGTGCCAGCAGCTTAGCCGTTGTAAGCACAGATACGCAGTATTTT.

CDR3 nucleotide sequence: TGTGCCAGCCGGCTGTCGTCCCTCCGTTACTACGAGCAGTACTTC. It yields the protein CASRLSSLRYYEQYF. J is TRBJ2-7 and V is TRBV28, with unresolved D. The V gene's germline CDR1 is MDHEN and CDR2 SYDVKM. V lost 8 bases, J lost 3 bases, and 20 bases lay in between. CDR3 length equals 15 residues.

This chain's CDR3 is CASSFPGQGASDTQYF. The CDR3 DNA follows: TGTGCCAGCAGCTTTCCGGGACAGGGCGCCTCAGATACGCAGTATTTT. The J gene is TRBJ2-3, the V gene TRBV7-8; 9 nucleotides agree with TRBD1. The CDR3 totals 16 residues. The germline V gene has CDR1 SGHVS and CDR2 FQNEAQ. V dropped 3 bases and J dropped 4; count of bases not matched to a gene: 8.

The rearrangement links TRBV18 to TRBJ1-5; D gene unclear. Trimming shortened V by 5 bases and J by 4 bases, and 12 bases separated the two germline ends. The V gene's germline CDR1 is KGHSH and CDR2 LQKENI. The CDR3 runs to 14 residues. The CDR3 is CASSTGRSNQPQHF. In DNA, the CDR3 is TGTGCCAGCTCAACCGGGAGGTCTAATCAGCCCCAGCATTTT. The full variable domain, in which reference TRBV18 and TRBJ1-5 provide the parts outside the CDR3, is NAGVMQNPRHLVRRRGQEARLRCSPMKGHSHVYWYRQLPEEGLKFMVYLQKENIIDESGMPKERFSAEFPKEGPSILRIQQVVRGDSAAYFCASSTGRSNQPQHFGDGTRLSIL.

V and J are TRBV28 and TRBJ2-1; TRBD1 aligns across 8 bases. This CDR3 region has 15 residues. Losses at the gene ends were 6 bases for V and 3 bases for J; bases not matched to a gene: 7. Germline V gene data show CDR1 as MDHEN and CDR2 as SYDVKM. DNA for the CDR3: TGTGCCAGCAGCAATTATGGACAGGGCTACAATGAGCAGTTCTTC. It encodes CASSNYGQGYNEQFF.

The chain combines TRBV25-1 with TRBJ1-1; 9 bases align to TRBD1. V dropped 3 bases and J dropped 4; count of bases not matched to a gene: 6. There are 15 residues in the CDR3. Germline assignment: CDR1 MGHDK and CDR2 SYGVNS. As DNA, the CDR3 is TGTGCCAGCAGTGAGGGGGACAGGGCGACCACTGAAGCTTTCTTT. Amino acid sequence: CASSEGDRATTEAFF.

The chain carries TRBV5-1 and TRBJ2-1; D possibly corresponds to TRBD2 (5 bases). Trimming took off 0 bases at V and 8 bases at J, with 18 bases between the two ends. The CDR3 sequence is 16 residues long. Germline lookup yields CDR1 SGHRS and CDR2 YFSETQ. The CDR3 here is CASSLARSGPSDEQFF. DNA of the CDR3: TGCGCCAGCAGCTTGGCAAGGAGCGGCCCCTCGGATGAGCAGTTCTTC. The complete variable domain, with remaining parts taken from reference TRBV5-1 and TRBJ2-1, reads KAGVTQTPRYLIKTRGQQVTLSCSPISGHRSVSWYQQTPGQGLQFLFEYFSETQRNKGNFPGRFSGRQFSNSRSEMNVSTLELGDSALYLCASSLARSGPSDEQFFGPGTRLTVL.

This chain uses TRBV14 with TRBJ2-1; 8 bases fit TRBD2. The CDR3 runs 16 residues. The V gene's germline CDR1 is SGHDN and CDR2 FVKESK. V shed 2 bases, J shed 4 bases, and the junction held 7 bases outside the gene matches. The CDR3: CASSQIGRGAYNEQFF. Here the CDR3 DNA reads TGTGCCAGCAGCCAAATCGGGCGGGGGGCGTACAATGAGCAGTTCTTC.

The chain has TRBV7-8 and TRBJ1-1; no firm D call. Germline assignment: CDR1 SGHVS and CDR2 FQNEAQ. V lost 3 bases to trimming and J lost 3 bases, with 8 bases between them. CDR3 length equals 13 residues. CDR3 sequence: CASSFDSYTEAFF. Here the CDR3 DNA reads TGTGCCAGCAGCTTTGACTCTTACACTGAAGCTTTCTTT.

This clone was counted a single time. The chain couples TRBV19 to TRBJ1-4, with a tentative D call TRBD1 (5 bases). V lost 6 bases and J 3 bases, leaving 11 bases between the germline ends. CDR3 length: 14 amino acids. Per germline, CDR1 LNHDA and CDR2 SQIVND (reference sequence). The CDR3 sequence is CASRPGPSNEKLFF. CDR3 nucleotide sequence: TGTGCCAGTAGACCGGGACCCTCTAATGAAAAACTGTTTTTT.